A single sample gave rise to the 18 T cell receptor beta chains below, sequenced in a study of blood T cell repertoires in COVID-19. Some clones are missing from TCRdb's copy, which holds only in-frame ones; the method was immunoSEQ multiplex PCR. The sample contains roughly 250,000 clones, nearly 95% of which appear only once. Sequencing was carried out using peripheral blood. These receptors were obtained from a man under 40 with COVID-19, enrolled during active disease.

The V call is TRBV4-1, the J call TRBJ2-7; the D gene is possibly TRBD1 (6 bases). V lost 0 bases to trimming and J lost 0 bases, with 12 bases between them. Germline values: CDR1 MGHRA, CDR2 YSYEKL. The CDR3 consists of 16 residues. The CDR3 region has the DNA TGCGCCAGCAGCCAAGACGCAGCGGACAGCTCCTACGAGCAGTACTTC. This codes for CASSQDAADSSYEQYF.

This clone appeared a single time. The chain links TRBV3-1 (or the pseudogene TRBV3-2) to TRBJ1-1; D unresolved. The CDR3 totals 14 residues. The germline V gene has CDR1 LGHDT and CDR2 YNNKEL (reference sequence). Trimming took off 1 base at V and 0 bases at J, with 6 bases between the two ends. The CDR3 bases are TGTGCCAGCAGCCAAGGAACACTGAACACTGAAGCTTTCTTT. It codes for CASSQGTLNTEAFF.

This chain uses TRBV7-9 with TRBJ2-3; TRBD1 aligns across 8 bases. V dropped 0 bases and J dropped 4; count of bases not matched to a gene: 9. Germline lookup yields CDR1 SEHNR and CDR2 FQNEAQ (reference sequence). The CDR3 is made up of 17 amino acids. DNA for the CDR3: TGTGCCAGCAGCTTAGCATTTCGCCAGGGGGCCCCAGATACGCAGTATTTT. It codes for CASSLAFRQGAPDTQYF.

This clone was detected a few times. The chain couples TRBV12-5 to TRBJ1-5; possible D gene TRBD1, 5 bases. This CDR3 comprises 15 residues. Per the germline V gene, CDR1 is LGHNT and CDR2 is FRNRAP. The V end lost 8 bases, the J end lost 4 bases, and 18 bases lay between the germline ends. CDR3 in DNA: TGTGCTAGTACGAGTGGGACTCTGGGGAATCAGCCCCAGCATTTT. Amino acids: CASTSGTLGNQPQHF.

This clone came up once. The V and J genes are TRBV9 and TRBJ1-1; tentative D call: TRBD1 (5 bases). V was trimmed by 0 bases and J by 2 bases, leaving 11 bases between them. The CDR3 is made up of 15 amino acids. The germline V gene has CDR1 SGDLS and CDR2 YYNGEE. The CDR3 nucleotides are TGTGCCAGCAGCGTAGAGCCCGGACACAACACTGAAGCTTTCTTT. Translating it yields CASSVEPGHNTEAFF. The full variable domain, its missing parts supplied by reference TRBV9 and TRBJ1-1, is DSGVTQTPKHLITATGQRVTLRCSPRSGDLSVYWYQQSLDQGLQFLIQYYNGEERAKGNILERFSAQQFPDLHSELNLSSLELGDSALYFCASSVEPGHNTEAFFGQGTRLTVV.

The CDR3 DNA reads TGTGCCAGCAGCTTGGGACAGGGACGGGGTGAAGCTTTCTTT. Residues: CASSLGQGRGEAFF. The chain couples TRBV5-4 to TRBJ1-1; 7 bases agree with TRBD1. The V gene's germline CDR1 is SGHNT and CDR2 YYREEE (reference sequence). V dropped 0 bases and J dropped 7; count of bases not matched to a gene: 6. The CDR3 is made up of 14 amino acids.

This chain uses TRBV5-1 with TRBJ1-4; D unclear. The germline gives CDR1 SGHRS, CDR2 YFSETQ. Trimming left V 7 bases short and J 7 bases short, with 20 bases between. This CDR3 spans 15 amino acids. The CDR3: CASCRSATTSEKLFF. The CDR3 DNA sequence: TGCGCCAGCTGTCGTAGCGCAACAACCTCTGAAAAACTGTTTTTT. Complete variable domain (other parts from reference TRBV5-1 and TRBJ1-4): KAGVTQTPRYLIKTRGQQVTLSCSPISGHRSVSWYQQTPGQGLQFLFEYFSETQRNKGNFPGRFSGRQFSNSRSEMNVSTLELGDSALYLCASCRSATTSEKLFFGSGTQLSVL.

The chain combines TRBV19 with TRBJ1-4, with TRBD1 matching 8 bases. Germline V lookup: CDR1 LNHDA, CDR2 SQIVND (reference sequence). There are 16 residues in the CDR3. J lost 2 bases, V lost 6 bases, and 8 bases had no gene match. This CDR3 reads CASRTGTGVTNEKLFF. CDR3 bases: TGTGCCAGTAGAACCGGGACAGGTGTGACTAATGAAAAACTGTTTTTT.

This chain uses TRBV9 with TRBJ1-4; D not certain. Looked up from germline, CDR1 is SGDLS and CDR2 is YYNGEE. V was trimmed by 1 base and J by 8 bases, leaving 15 bases between them. The CDR3 loop spans 15 amino acids. In DNA form, the CDR3 reads TGTGCCAGCAGCGTATCAGGAGGTTTTCGAGAAAAACTGTTTTTT. The encoded protein is CASSVSGGFREKLFF.

The chain links TRBV14 to TRBJ2-1; TRBD1 matches at 7 bases. CDR1 is SGHDN and CDR2 is FVKESK in the germline V gene. J lost 9 bases, V lost 4 bases, and 0 bases had no gene match. The length of the CDR3 is 11 residues. DNA of the CDR3: TGTGCCAGCAGCCGGACAGGTGAGCAGTTCTTC. Amino acid sequence: CASSRTGEQFF.

V usage is TRBV6-2 or TRBV6-3 and J usage is TRBJ2-3; TRBD2 matches 9 bases. The CDR3 spans 16 residues. The germline V gene has CDR1 MNHEY and CDR2 SVGEGT. The junction had 10 bases not matched to a gene; V was cut back by 2 bases and J by 7 bases. CDR3 region: CASSYPAGGRSYTQYF. The CDR3, as DNA: TGTGCCAGCAGTTACCCCGCGGGGGGGCGGAGTTATACGCAGTATTTT.

The V gene is TRBV27, the J gene TRBJ1-2; TRBD1 might be the D (6 bases). Germline-derived CDR1 and CDR2 are MNHEY and SMNVEV (reference sequence). The CDR3 sequence is 14 residues long. Deletions cut 5 bases from V and 6 bases from J, with 16 bases between. CDR3 DNA sequence: TGTGCCAGCAGTATCACCGGGACAATTGATGGCTACACCTTC. Its translation is CASSITGTIDGYTF.

The chain has TRBV12-2 and TRBJ1-5; the table's D call TRBD1 went unverified against the DNA. TRBV12-2 is flagged as a pseudogene. The CDR3 is 16 amino acids. The CDR3 spells CASRLPSQGAGQPQHF. In DNA form, the CDR3 reads TGTGCAAGTCGCTTACCTTCTCAGGGGGCAGGACAGCCCCAGCATTTT.

This clone was counted between two and nine times. V gene TRBV10-1 combines with J gene TRBJ2-5; 11 positions match TRBD2. This CDR3 has 13 residues. The V segment lost 4 bases and the J segment 6 bases; nucleotides outside the gene matches: 1. Germline values: CDR1 WNHNN, CDR2 SYGVQD (reference sequence). CDR3 DNA: TGCGCCAGCAGTGGGACTAGCGGGCAGACCCAGTACTTC. This sequence encodes CASSGTSGQTQYF.

The chain is built from TRBV19 and TRBJ1-2; 7 positions agree with TRBD1. Germline assignment: CDR1 LNHDA and CDR2 SQIVND (reference sequence). Losses at the gene ends were 3 bases for V and 3 bases for J; bases not matched to a gene: 7. The CDR3 consists of 15 residues. CDR3: CASSMYVRGDYGYTF. The CDR3, as DNA: TGTGCCAGTAGTATGTATGTCAGGGGGGACTATGGCTACACCTTC.

The CDR3 loop reads CASSRRDTYTDTQYF. DNA of the CDR3: TGCGCCAGCAGCCGCCGGGACACCTACACAGATACGCAGTATTTT. The chain links TRBV4-1 to TRBJ2-3; maybe TRBD1 (6 bases). CDR1 and CDR2 from the germline V gene are MGHRA and YSYEKL. CDR3 size: 15 residues. V lost 4 bases to trimming and J lost 2 bases, with 13 bases between them.

The V gene is TRBV12-3 or TRBV12-4, the J gene TRBJ1-5; D is undetermined. Trimming shortened V by 3 bases and J by 7 bases, and 10 bases separated the two germline ends. This CDR3 is 13 amino acids long. The CDR3 region is CASSFSGRQPQHF. CDR3 DNA: TGTGCCAGCAGTTTCAGTGGGAGGCAGCCCCAGCATTTT.

This clone appeared a few times. The chain recombines TRBV7-2 with TRBJ1-3; no firm D call. The germline V gene has CDR1 SGHTA and CDR2 FQGNSA. The V gene lost 4 bases and the J gene lost 2 bases, with 6 bases spanning the gap. This CDR3 has 13 amino acids. For the CDR3, the DNA is TGTGCCAGCAGCTCCGGGACTGGAAACACCATATATTTT. It encodes CASSSGTGNTIYF.